Listed below are T cell receptor beta chains from one sample, sequenced in a study of blood T cell repertoires in COVID-19. TCRdb keeps only in-frame clones here, not all; method: immunoSEQ multiplex PCR. The sample yields 150,000 or so clones, around 90% seen once. Material for sequencing was PBMCs or T cells enriched from blood (not recorded which). The receptor set was obtained from a middle-aged woman who had been exposed to COVID-19. The CDR3 runs from the conserved cysteine through the conserved F or W. A D gene is named only where the DNA matches it firmly. Clone sizes are given selectively: once, few, many, or a class where the clone is expanded.

J gene: TRBJ2-7; D gene: -; V gene: TRBV2; clone size: -; CDR3 DNA: TGTGCCAGCACCCAGGGAAAATTAAACGAGCAGTACTTC; CDR3 protein: CASTQGKLNEQYF
J gene: TRBJ1-1; D gene: TRBD1; V gene: TRBV4-1; clone size: -; CDR3 DNA: TGCGCCAGCAGCGGTACGGGACAGGGTTGGGTTAGCACTGAAGCTTTCTTT; CDR3 protein: CASSGTGQGWVSTEAFF
J gene: TRBJ2-1; D gene: TRBD2; V gene: TRBV6-4; clone size: few; CDR3 DNA: TGTGCCAGCAGTGACGGACTAGCGGGAGGCAGTGAGCAGTTCTTC; CDR3 protein: CASSDGLAGGSEQFF
J gene: TRBJ1-2; D gene: -; V gene: TRBV28; clone size: -; CDR3 DNA: TGTGCCAGCAGTATCATCAGGGTCGGCTACACCTTC; CDR3 protein: CASSIIRVGYTF
J gene: TRBJ2-1; D gene: TRBD2; V gene: TRBV7-9; clone size: -; CDR3 DNA: TGTGCCAGCAGCCCCTGGACTAGCGGGAGGGCCTACAATGAGCAGTTCTTC; CDR3 protein: CASSPWTSGRAYNEQFF
J gene: TRBJ2-7; D gene: -; V gene: TRBV4-3; clone size: -; CDR3 DNA: TGCGCCAGCAGCCAAGCTTGGCGGACTTCAAAGGGTAACGAGCAGTACTTC; CDR3 protein: CASSQAWRTSKGNEQYF
J gene: TRBJ2-4; D gene: -; V gene: TRBV9; clone size: -; CDR3 DNA: TGTGCCAGCAGCCCCCATCACTCGAAAGCCAAAAACATTCAGTACTTC; CDR3 protein: CASSPHHSKAKNIQYF
J gene: TRBJ2-2; D gene: TRBD1; V gene: TRBV9; clone size: -; CDR3 DNA: TGTGCCAGCAGCGTAGGTAGGGGGCTAGGCACCGGGGAGCTGTTTTTT; CDR3 protein: CASSVGRGLGTGELFF
J gene: TRBJ2-7; D gene: TRBD1; V gene: TRBV10-1; clone size: -; CDR3 DNA: TGCGCCAGCAGTTTGGACAGGGACTCCTACGAGCAGTACTTC; CDR3 protein: CASSLDRDSYEQYF
J gene: TRBJ2-5; D gene: -; V gene: TRBV7-3; clone size: -; CDR3 DNA: TGTGCCAGCAGTAGAGCCGAACAAGAGACCCAGTACTTC; CDR3 protein: CASSRAEQETQYF
J gene: TRBJ2-3; D gene: -; V gene: TRBV19; clone size: -; CDR3 DNA: TGTGCCAGTAGTATCACTAGATTCACAGATACGCAGTATTTT; CDR3 protein: CASSITRFTDTQYF
J gene: TRBJ1-1; D gene: -; V gene: TRBV3-1/TRBV3-2; clone size: -; CDR3 DNA: TGTGCCAGCAGCCCCTCCCGGGGCACTGAAGCTTTCTTT; CDR3 protein: CASSPSRGTEAFF
J gene: TRBJ2-2; D gene: -; V gene: TRBV19; clone size: -; CDR3 DNA: TGTGCCAGTAGTATAGAGGGCAGGGCGGCCGGGGAGCTGTTTTTT; CDR3 protein: CASSIEGRAAGELFF
J gene: TRBJ2-3; D gene: TRBD1; V gene: TRBV7-9; clone size: -; CDR3 DNA: TGTGCCAGCAGCCAGGGACAGGGGGCAACAGATACGCAGTATTTT; CDR3 protein: CASSQGQGATDTQYF
J gene: TRBJ2-1; D gene: TRBD2; V gene: TRBV10-1; clone size: -; CDR3 DNA: TGCGCCAGCAGTGAGTCGACTGGCGGGAGGTTGTACAATGAGCAGTTCTTC; CDR3 protein: CASSESTGGRLYNEQFF
J gene: TRBJ2-3; D gene: TRBD2; V gene: TRBV9; clone size: -; CDR3 DNA: TGTGCCAGCAGCACCCGGACTAGCGGGGGGTCAGATACGCAGTATTTT; CDR3 protein: CASSTRTSGGSDTQYF
J gene: TRBJ1-6; D gene: -; V gene: TRBV7-2; clone size: -; CDR3 DNA: TGTGCCAGCACCTATTTATCGGCAGGGGAGACACCCCTCCACTTT; CDR3 protein: CASTYLSAGETPLHF
J gene: TRBJ1-2; D gene: -; V gene: TRBV27; clone size: -; CDR3 DNA: TGTGCCAGCAGTTGGGCAGAACATGGCTACACCTTC; CDR3 protein: CASSWAEHGYTF
J gene: TRBJ2-7; D gene: TRBD1; V gene: TRBV18; clone size: -; CDR3 DNA: TGTGCCAGCTCACCAGGACAGGGCGAGCAGTACTTC; CDR3 protein: CASSPGQGEQYF
J gene: TRBJ1-6; D gene: TRBD1; V gene: TRBV5-4; clone size: -; CDR3 DNA: TGTGCCAGCACCCACACAGGCTCCCAGGGGGCGCATTCACCCCTCCACTTT; CDR3 protein: CASTHTGSQGAHSPLHF
J gene: TRBJ2-7; D gene: -; V gene: TRBV11-2; clone size: -; CDR3 DNA: TGTGCCAGCAGCTTAGAGTTAAACTCCTACGAGCAGTACTTC; CDR3 protein: CASSLELNSYEQYF
J gene: TRBJ2-3; D gene: -; V gene: TRBV4-2; clone size: once; CDR3 DNA: TGTGCCAGCAGCCAAGACCACCCCGCGAGCGGGAGCACAGATACGCAGTATTTT; CDR3 protein: CASSQDHPASGSTDTQYF
J gene: TRBJ2-3; D gene: TRBD2; V gene: TRBV6-2/TRBV6-3; clone size: -; CDR3 DNA: TGTGCCAGCAGTCGGACTAGCGGGAGACTCACAGATACGCAGTATTTT; CDR3 protein: CASSRTSGRLTDTQYF
J gene: TRBJ2-3; D gene: -; V gene: TRBV2; clone size: -; CDR3 DNA: TGTGCCAGCAGTGCTCGCAGATCTAGCACAGATACGCAGTATTTT; CDR3 protein: CASSARRSSTDTQYF
J gene: TRBJ1-1; D gene: -; V gene: TRBV27; clone size: -; CDR3 DNA: TGTGCCAGTATGCCCCGGGATAGGACTGAAGCTTTCTTT; CDR3 protein: CASMPRDRTEAFF
J gene: TRBJ2-1; D gene: -; V gene: TRBV10-3; clone size: -; CDR3 DNA: TGTGCCATCAGCGTCAAAGAAGGAGGAAATGAGCAGTTCTTC; CDR3 protein: CAISVKEGGNEQFF
J gene: TRBJ2-1; D gene: -; V gene: TRBV4-3; clone size: -; CDR3 DNA: TGCGCCAGCAGCCCGGTGGGGGCGTTCTACAATGAGCAGTTCTTC; CDR3 protein: CASSPVGAFYNEQFF
J gene: TRBJ1-1; D gene: -; V gene: TRBV11-2; clone size: few; CDR3 DNA: TGTGCCAGCAGCTTATATGTCACACTGAACACTGAAGCTTTCTTT; CDR3 protein: CASSLYVTLNTEAFF
J gene: TRBJ1-1; D gene: -; V gene: TRBV4-3; clone size: -; CDR3 DNA: TGCGCCAGCAGCCAAGATTCAGACGGGGGCACTGAAGCTTTCTTT; CDR3 protein: CASSQDSDGGTEAFF
J gene: TRBJ1-2; D gene: -; V gene: TRBV6-5; clone size: once; CDR3 DNA: TGTGCCAGCAGTTATGGAGCCGGGAACGGTGGCTACACCTTC; CDR3 protein: CASSYGAGNGGYTF
J gene: TRBJ1-2; D gene: -; V gene: TRBV6-4; clone size: -; CDR3 DNA: TGTGCCAGCAGTGACCAGGGCTATGGCTACACCTTC; CDR3 protein: CASSDQGYGYTF
J gene: TRBJ2-1; D gene: TRBD2; V gene: TRBV6-5; clone size: -; CDR3 DNA: TGTGCCAGCAGTTACAGCGGGGGTAACAATGAGCAGTTCTTC; CDR3 protein: CASSYSGGNNEQFF
J gene: TRBJ1-2; D gene: TRBD1; V gene: TRBV13; clone size: -; CDR3 DNA: TGTGCCAGCAGCGCTCCGGGACAGATAATTTATGGCTACACCTTC; CDR3 protein: CASSAPGQIIYGYTF
J gene: TRBJ2-1; D gene: -; V gene: TRBV11-2; clone size: once; CDR3 DNA: TGTGCCAGCAGCCCGACTCCGGGGGTCGGTGAGCAGTTCTTC; CDR3 protein: CASSPTPGVGEQFF
J gene: TRBJ2-7; D gene: -; V gene: TRBV7-9; clone size: -; CDR3 DNA: TGTGCCAGCAGCCACGAGGGCCGAGCCTACGAGCAGTACTTC; CDR3 protein: CASSHEGRAYEQYF
J gene: TRBJ1-3; D gene: -; V gene: TRBV5-4; clone size: -; CDR3 DNA: TGTGCCAGCAGCACGGGGGGGGCTGCAGGAAACACCATATATTTT; CDR3 protein: CASSTGGAAGNTIYF
J gene: TRBJ2-5; D gene: TRBD1; V gene: TRBV3-1/TRBV3-2; clone size: -; CDR3 DNA: TGTGCCAGCAGCAAAGCCGGGACAGGGGTGGAGACCCAGTACTTC; CDR3 protein: CASSKAGTGVETQYF
J gene: TRBJ1-3; D gene: TRBD1; V gene: TRBV5-5; clone size: once; CDR3 DNA: TGTGCCAGCAGCGACAGGACAGGGGCCAGTGGAAACACCATATATTTT; CDR3 protein: CASSDRTGASGNTIYF
J gene: TRBJ1-2; D gene: -; V gene: TRBV6-7; clone size: -; CDR3 DNA: TGTGCCAGCAGTTACTCGTCAGGGAAGGTCGTGATGATGGACTATGGCTACACCTTC; CDR3 protein: CASSYSSGKVVMMDYGYTF
J gene: TRBJ2-3; D gene: TRBD1; V gene: TRBV7-9; clone size: -; CDR3 DNA: TGTGCCAGCAGCTTCCGGGACAGGGGGCTTACAGATACGCAGTATTTT; CDR3 protein: CASSFRDRGLTDTQYF
J gene: TRBJ1-5; D gene: TRBD1; V gene: TRBV27; clone size: -; CDR3 DNA: TGTGCCAGCAGTTTTCAACAGGGGGCCGGCAATCAGCCCCAGCATTTT; CDR3 protein: CASSFQQGAGNQPQHF
J gene: TRBJ1-5; D gene: TRBD1; V gene: TRBV15; clone size: -; CDR3 DNA: TGTGCCACCAGCACAGGGACAGGGAATCAGCCCCAGCATTTT; CDR3 protein: CATSTGTGNQPQHF
J gene: TRBJ1-2; D gene: TRBD1; V gene: TRBV25-1; clone size: -; CDR3 DNA: TGTGCCAGCAGTGAATATGGACAGGGCGCTTTAGCTAACTATGGCTACACCTTC; CDR3 protein: CASSEYGQGALANYGYTF
J gene: TRBJ2-7; D gene: TRBD1; V gene: TRBV7-9; clone size: -; CDR3 DNA: TGTGCCAGCAGCTCACTGGGGACAGGGCAATTTTACTCCTACGAGCAGTACTTC; CDR3 protein: CASSSLGTGQFYSYEQYF
J gene: TRBJ1-2; D gene: TRBD1; V gene: TRBV28; clone size: -; CDR3 DNA: TGTGCCAGCAGCAAACAGGGGGCCAACTATGGCTACACCTTC; CDR3 protein: CASSKQGANYGYTF
J gene: TRBJ1-6; D gene: -; V gene: TRBV23-1; clone size: -; CDR3 DNA: TGCGCCAGCTTATACTATAATTCACCCCTCCACTTT; CDR3 protein: CASLYYNSPLHF
J gene: TRBJ2-2; D gene: -; V gene: TRBV5-1; clone size: -; CDR3 DNA: TGCGCCAGCAGCTCCAGGGAGGCGGGGGAGCTGTTTTTT; CDR3 protein: CASSSREAGELFF
J gene: TRBJ2-7; D gene: -; V gene: TRBV27; clone size: -; CDR3 DNA: TGTGCCAGCAGTTTATTGGGGGGGCAAAGCGACGAGCAGTACTTC; CDR3 protein: CASSLLGGQSDEQYF
J gene: TRBJ1-6; D gene: -; V gene: TRBV14; clone size: -; CDR3 DNA: TGTGCCAGCAGCCAAGCCGGTTTATATAATTCACCCCTCCACTTT; CDR3 protein: CASSQAGLYNSPLHF
J gene: TRBJ2-2; D gene: TRBD2; V gene: TRBV5-5; clone size: -; CDR3 DNA: TGTGCCAGCAGCTTGAGGCCTAGCGGGGCGGGGAACACCGGGGAGCTGTTTTTT; CDR3 protein: CASSLRPSGAGNTGELFF
J gene: TRBJ2-7; D gene: -; V gene: TRBV14; clone size: -; CDR3 DNA: TGTGCCAGCAGCCAAGACGTTGGACAGATTGGATCCTACGAGCAGTACTTC; CDR3 protein: CASSQDVGQIGSYEQYF
J gene: TRBJ2-7; D gene: -; V gene: TRBV9; clone size: -; CDR3 DNA: TGTGCCAGCAGCGTCGGGTTTCAGGGCTACGAGCAGTACTTC; CDR3 protein: CASSVGFQGYEQYF
J gene: TRBJ2-2; D gene: -; V gene: TRBV5-1; clone size: -; CDR3 DNA: TGCGCCAGCAGCGACGGAGTAGAGTACACCGGGGAGCTGTTTTTT; CDR3 protein: CASSDGVEYTGELFF
J gene: TRBJ1-4; D gene: -; V gene: TRBV5-1; clone size: -; CDR3 DNA: TGCGCCAGCAGCCTTTATGGAGTTCGGCGTACTAATGAAAAACTGTTTTTT; CDR3 protein: CASSLYGVRRTNEKLFF
J gene: TRBJ2-7; D gene: TRBD2; V gene: TRBV7-2; clone size: -; CDR3 DNA: TGTGCCAGCAGCTTAGCGTCTAGCGGGAGGGCCGGCTACGAGCAGTACTTC; CDR3 protein: CASSLASSGRAGYEQYF